Presented here are 25 T cell receptor beta chains from one specimen sequenced in a study of T cell repertoires in cytomegalovirus infection. TCRdb itself ran the reads through MiXCR, one entry per CDR3 protein. The table records about 270,000 distinct CDR3 sequences, less than 25% of them present only once. These receptors are not linked to any known antigen. Sample: cultured PBMCs, taken from culture after CMV antigen stimulation. These receptor sequences come from a human donor in good health (CMV status not recorded). Some clones in this sample may be carry-over from other donors' samples.

This clonotype was recorded a few times. J is TRBJ2-1 and V is TRBV2; D is unresolved. V was trimmed by 5 bases and J by 12 bases, leaving 17 bases between them. The CDR3 extends over 13 amino acids. Germline V gene data show CDR1 as SNHLY and CDR2 as FYNNEI. The CDR3 DNA follows: TGTGCCAGCAGTCTGGGCACCCGACCTATGCAGTTCTTC. Translation gives CASSLGTRPMQFF. Based on the CDR3 plus reference TRBV2 and TRBJ2-1, the full variable domain is EPEVTQTPSHQVTQMGQEVILRCVPISNHLYFYWYRQILGQKVEFLVSFYNNEISEKSEIFDDQFSVERPDGSNFTLKIRSTKLEDSAMYFCASSLGTRPMQFFGPGTRLTVL.

V gene TRBV10-3 combines with J gene TRBJ2-7, with TRBD2 matching 9 bases. Germline lookup yields CDR1 ENHRY and CDR2 SYGVKD. The CDR3 runs to 14 residues. Germline trimming cut 6 bases from V and 3 bases from J; bases unmatched to any gene: 6. In DNA form, the CDR3 reads TGTGCCATCAGCGACCGAGCGGGAGGCTACGAGCAGTACGTC. As protein: CAISDRAGGYEQYV.

This clonotype turned up a few times. The chain couples TRBV18 to TRBJ2-1; D perhaps matches TRBD2 (5 bases). The length of the CDR3 is 14 residues. Germline CDR1 is KGHSH and CDR2 is LQKENI. Trimming left V 0 bases short and J 8 bases short, with 11 bases between. CDR3 amino acids: CASSPPFPEDEQFF. CDR3 nucleotides: TGTGCCAGCTCACCACCATTCCCGGAGGATGAGCAGTTCTTC.

This clonotype was seen repeatedly, ten times or more. The rearrangement links TRBV7-2 to TRBJ2-7; D gene uncertain. Germline CDR1 and CDR2: SGHTA and FQGNSA. The CDR3 is 14 residues long. V was clipped by 0 bases and J by 3 bases, with 9 bases between them. This CDR3 is CASSLAGPGYEQYV. The CDR3 DNA reads TGTGCCAGCAGCTTAGCCGGGCCGGGCTACGAGCAGTACGTC.

This clonotype was observed many times. The gene calls are TRBV7-8 and TRBJ1-2; the D is unclear. The CDR3 totals 14 residues. The ends were cut back, 1 base at V and 5 bases at J, with 11 bases in the middle. Germline lookup yields CDR1 SGHVS and CDR2 FQNEAQ. CDR3 amino acids: CASSLVSVSYGYTF. The CDR3 nucleotides are TGTGCCAGCAGCTTAGTATCGGTTAGTTATGGCTACACCTTC.

There are many counts of this clonotype. This rearrangement joins TRBV12-3 or TRBV12-4 to TRBJ2-4; TRBD2 aligns across 10 bases. V shed 4 bases and J 5 bases; nucleotides not matched to a gene: 2. The CDR3 contains 14 residues. Here the CDR3 reads CASSWTSGQNIQYF. CDR3 coding DNA: TGTGCCAGCAGTTGGACTAGCGGTCAAAACATTCAGTACTTC.

This clonotype was detected only a few times. The chain uses TRBV6-5 and TRBJ2-1; 7 bases line up with TRBD2. V lost 7 bases and J lost 1; bases outside the gene matches: 7. The germline CDR1 and CDR2 sequences are MNHEY and SVGAGI. This CDR3 comprises 15 residues. The CDR3 protein is CASTRAGVSYNEQFF. The CDR3 coding sequence is TGTGCCAGCACGAGGGCGGGAGTGTCCTACAATGAGCAGTTCTTC.

The rearrangement joins TRBV29-1 to TRBJ2-5; 7 bases fit TRBD1. J gave up 2 bases and V 7 bases, and 1 base lay outside the gene matches. The CDR3 sequence is 11 residues long. From germline, CDR1 is SQVTM and CDR2 ANQGSEA. CDR3 sequence: CSAGQQETQYF. CDR3 DNA sequence: TGCAGCGCGGGACAGCAAGAGACCCAGTACTTC.

This clonotype was counted between two and nine times. The chain recombines TRBV7-2 with TRBJ2-5, with D perhaps given as TRBD1 or TRBD2 (7 bases each). The CDR3 extends over 14 amino acids. Germline V lookup: CDR1 SGHTA, CDR2 FQGNSA. V was cut by 3 bases and J by 5 bases, with 13 bases left in between. The CDR3 DNA follows: TGTGCCAGCAGCTTTTCCCAGGGGGGGGAGACCCAGTACTTC. This translates into CASSFSQGGETQYF.

V usage is TRBV14 and J usage is TRBJ2-7, with D unclear. This CDR3 is 14 amino acids long. The V end lost 1 base, the J end lost 2 bases, and 9 bases lay between the germline ends. The germline gives CDR1 SGHDN, CDR2 FVKESK. The CDR3 coding sequence is TGTGCCAGCAGCCAAGGGGAATTTGCCTACGAGCAGTACTTC. It codes for CASSQGEFAYEQYF.

The chain combines TRBV7-3 with TRBJ1-1, with 8 bases fitting TRBD1. V was clipped by 5 bases and J by 6 bases; unmatched bases: 8. This CDR3 region has 14 residues. The V gene's germline CDR1 is SGHTA and CDR2 FQGTGA. The CDR3 DNA is TGTGCCAGCAGCCGAGGACAGGGAAGGGCTGAAGCTTTCTTT. Its protein product is CASSRGQGRAEAFF.

This chain uses TRBV10-3 with TRBJ2-1; maybe TRBD2 (6 bases). Germline V lookup: CDR1 ENHRY, CDR2 SYGVKD. The CDR3 spans 14 residues. V dropped 5 bases and J dropped 7 bases, with 15 bases sitting between them. CDR3 region: CAISRRTSPNEQFF. The CDR3 DNA follows: TGTGCCATCAGTCGGAGAACTAGCCCTAATGAGCAGTTCTTC.

About this clonotype itself: Since a much larger clone is just one base distant, this may be a read error. The gene calls are TRBV27 and TRBJ1-1; D possibly corresponds to TRBD1 (6 bases). The V gene lost 7 bases and the J gene lost 3 bases, with 21 bases spanning the gap. This CDR3 comprises 16 residues. The germline V gene has CDR1 MNHEY and CDR2 SMNVEV (reference sequence). CDR3 loop: CASNTGQRNLDTEAFF. As DNA, the CDR3 is TGTGCCAGCAACACCGGACAGAGGAATTTGGACACTGAAGCTTTCTTT.

This clonotype was observed a few times. The CDR3 nucleotides read TGCAGCGTTGGGGACAGCATAAATCAGCCCCAGCATTTT. Translation: CSVGDSINQPQHF. This rearrangement joins TRBV29-1 to TRBJ1-5; 7 bases fit TRBD1. The V gene end was trimmed by 4 bases and the J gene end by 4 bases; junction bases not matched to a gene: 4. The CDR3 is 13 amino acids. The germline V gene encodes CDR1 SQVTM and CDR2 ANQGSEA.

Worth noting for this clonotype: A junction end diverges from the germline sequence, so it may reflect a read error. V gene TRBV12-3 or TRBV12-4 combines with J gene TRBJ2-3; 8 nucleotides agree with TRBD2. The CDR3 consists of 16 residues. In DNA, the CDR3 is TGTACCAGCGAGCCCAGCGGGAGAAAAGACACAGATACGCAGTATTTT. Its protein product is CTSEPSGRKDTDTQYF.

The chain links TRBV12-3 or TRBV12-4 to TRBJ2-3; D remains ambiguous. Trimming removed 6 bases at V and 2 bases at J, with 6 bases between. CDR3 length: 12 amino acids. The CDR3 loop reads CASRAITDTQYF. The DNA for the CDR3 is TGTGCCAGCAGGGCAATCACAGATACGCAGTATTTT.

The chain couples TRBV19 to TRBJ1-5; D unresolved. Germline V gives CDR1 LNHDA, CDR2 SQIVND (reference sequence). CDR3 size: 15 residues. Trimming left V 7 bases short and J 1 base short, with 14 bases between. The CDR3 spells CASKEGRWSNQPQHF. The CDR3 nucleotides read TGTGCCAGTAAGGAAGGGCGGTGGAGCAATCAGCCCCAGCATTTT.

This clonotype was found many times. The J gene is TRBJ2-1, the V gene TRBV7-8; TRBD2 aligns across 7 bases. The CDR3 loop spans 16 amino acids. Germline lookup yields CDR1 SGHVS and CDR2 FQNEAQ. V was pared by 1 base and J by 5 bases, with 8 bases of the junction left unmatched. Here the CDR3 reads CASSLGWRESDNEQFF. The CDR3, as DNA: TGTGCCAGCAGCTTAGGTTGGCGGGAGTCCGACAATGAGCAGTTCTTC.

The V call is TRBV19, the J call TRBJ2-1, with 9 positions matching TRBD2. The germline CDR1 and CDR2 sequences are LNHDA and SQIVND (reference sequence). Trimming removed 5 bases from V and 9 bases from J; junction bases left unmatched: 8. This CDR3 is built from 14 residues. CDR3 loop: CASSFGTSSAEQFF. The CDR3 nucleotides are TGTGCCAGTAGTTTCGGGACTAGCTCCGCTGAGCAGTTCTTC.

J is TRBJ2-1 and V is TRBV9, with a tentative D call TRBD2 (6 bases). Trimming took off 4 bases at V and 6 bases at J, with 11 bases between the two ends. Germline V gene data show CDR1 as SGDLS and CDR2 as YYNGEE. The CDR3 runs 13 residues. CDR3 in amino acids: CASSPSAVNEQFF. CDR3 bases: TGTGCCAGCAGCCCTAGCGCAGTCAATGAGCAGTTCTTC. The full variable domain, completed using reference TRBV9 and TRBJ2-1, is DSGVTQTPKHLITATGQRVTLRCSPRSGDLSVYWYQQSLDQGLQFLIQYYNGEERAKGNILERFSAQQFPDLHSELNLSSLELGDSALYFCASSPSAVNEQFFGPGTRLTVL.

This chain connects TRBV7-4 to TRBJ2-1; D is possibly TRBD1 (6 bases). CDR1 is SGHVT, CDR2 SQSDAQ, per germline. The CDR3 has 13 residues. Trimming took off 5 bases at V and 5 bases at J, with 10 bases between the two ends. This CDR3 is CASSPSGDNEQFF. The CDR3 DNA follows: TGTGCCAGCAGCCCCTCAGGGGACAATGAGCAGTTCTTC.

This clonotype was recorded only once. This sequence joins TRBV6-2 or TRBV6-3 and TRBJ2-3; the D gene is possibly TRBD2 (6 bases). The germline CDR1 and CDR2 sequences are MNHEY and SVGEGT. V was pared by 5 bases and J by 14 bases, with 20 bases between. The CDR3 is made up of 13 amino acids. The CDR3 spells CASSDPGATIRYF. In DNA form, the CDR3 reads TGTGCCAGCAGTGACCCGGGAGCCACTATCCGGTATTTT.

This clonotype was detected many times. The genes are TRBV7-2 and TRBJ1-2, with 11 nucleotides matching TRBD1. Trimming took 2 bases from V and 8 from J; bases not matched to a gene: 10. Germline V CDR1 and CDR2: SGHTA, FQGNSA. CDR3 length equals 16 residues. Here the CDR3 reads CASSLSGQGAREGYTF. DNA for the CDR3: TGTGCCAGCAGCTTATCCGGACAGGGGGCACGGGAGGGCTACACCTTC.

This clonotype was observed at least ten times. This chain links TRBV7-8 with TRBJ1-1; no clear D. Germline loops: CDR1 SGHVS, CDR2 FQNEAQ. The CDR3 is 15 residues long. Trimming stripped 0 bases from V and 8 bases from J, with 16 bases between. CDR3 sequence reads: CASSLASAIVGEAFF. In DNA, the CDR3 is TGTGCCAGCAGCTTAGCGTCGGCGATTGTAGGGGAAGCTTTCTTT.

This clonotype came up many times. This chain uses TRBV7-2 with TRBJ2-2; D is uncertain. Trimming took off 1 base at V and 6 bases at J, with 3 bases between the two ends. Germline loops: CDR1 SGHTA, CDR2 FQGNSA. The CDR3 extends over 12 amino acids. CDR3 nucleotides: TGTGCCAGCAGCTTAGTTTCCGGGGAGCTGTTTTTT. Its translation: CASSLVSGELFF. The full variable domain, rest sourced from reference TRBV7-2 and TRBJ2-2, is GAGVSQSPSNKVTEKGKDVELRCDPISGHTALYWYRQSLGQGLEFLIYFQGNSAPDKSGLPSDRFSAERTGGSVSTLTIQRTQQEDSAVYLCASSLVSGELFFGEGSRLTVL.